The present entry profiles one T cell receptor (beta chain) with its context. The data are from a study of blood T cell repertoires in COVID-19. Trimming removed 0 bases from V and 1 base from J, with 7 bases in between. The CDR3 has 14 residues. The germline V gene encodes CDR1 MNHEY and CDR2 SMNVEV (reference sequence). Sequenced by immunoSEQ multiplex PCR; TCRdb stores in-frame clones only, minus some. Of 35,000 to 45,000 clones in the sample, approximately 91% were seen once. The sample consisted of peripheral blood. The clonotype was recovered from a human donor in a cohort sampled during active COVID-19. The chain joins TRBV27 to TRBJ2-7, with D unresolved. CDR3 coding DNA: TGTGCCAGCAGTTTATCGTCTCTGTCCTACGAGCAGTACTTC. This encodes CASSLSSLSYEQYF.